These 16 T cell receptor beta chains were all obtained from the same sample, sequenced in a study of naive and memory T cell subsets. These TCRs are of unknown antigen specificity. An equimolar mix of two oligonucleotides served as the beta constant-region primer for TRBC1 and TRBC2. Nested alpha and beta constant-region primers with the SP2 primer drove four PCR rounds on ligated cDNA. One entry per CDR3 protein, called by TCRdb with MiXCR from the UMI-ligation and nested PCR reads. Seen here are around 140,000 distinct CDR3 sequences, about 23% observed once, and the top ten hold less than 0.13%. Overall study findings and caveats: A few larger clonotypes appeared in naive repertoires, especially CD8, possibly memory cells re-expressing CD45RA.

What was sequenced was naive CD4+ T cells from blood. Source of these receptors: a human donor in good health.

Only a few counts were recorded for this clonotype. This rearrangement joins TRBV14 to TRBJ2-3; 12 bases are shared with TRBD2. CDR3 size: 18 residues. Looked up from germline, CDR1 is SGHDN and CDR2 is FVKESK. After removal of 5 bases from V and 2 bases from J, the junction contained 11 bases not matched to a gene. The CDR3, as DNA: TGTGCCAGCAGCTCACGGCTGTGGACTAGCGGGAACACAGATACGCAGTATTTT. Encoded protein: CASSSRLWTSGNTDTQYF.

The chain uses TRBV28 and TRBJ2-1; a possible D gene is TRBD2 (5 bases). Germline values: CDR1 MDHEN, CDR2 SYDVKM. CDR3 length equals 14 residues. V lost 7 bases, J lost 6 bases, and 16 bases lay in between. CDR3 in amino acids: CASIEGAFVNEQFF. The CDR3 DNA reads TGTGCCAGCATCGAGGGAGCCTTCGTCAATGAGCAGTTCTTC.

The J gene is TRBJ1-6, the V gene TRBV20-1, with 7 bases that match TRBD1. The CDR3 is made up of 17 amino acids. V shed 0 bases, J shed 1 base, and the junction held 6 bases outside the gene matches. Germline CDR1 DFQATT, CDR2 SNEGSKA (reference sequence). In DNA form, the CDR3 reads TGCAGTGCTAGAGATCAAATGGGACAGTCCTATAATTCACCCCTCCACTTT. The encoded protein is CSARDQMGQSYNSPLHF.

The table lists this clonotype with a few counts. CDR3 protein: CASSLVGRGNEKLFF. For the CDR3, the DNA is TGCGCCAGCAGCTTGGTGGGGCGAGGAAATGAAAAACTGTTTTTT. V usage is TRBV5-1 and J usage is TRBJ1-4; D is perhaps TRBD1 (5 bases). CDR3 length equals 15 residues. The germline V gene encodes CDR1 SGHRS and CDR2 YFSETQ. The V gene lost 0 bases and the J gene lost 5 bases, with 11 bases spanning the gap.

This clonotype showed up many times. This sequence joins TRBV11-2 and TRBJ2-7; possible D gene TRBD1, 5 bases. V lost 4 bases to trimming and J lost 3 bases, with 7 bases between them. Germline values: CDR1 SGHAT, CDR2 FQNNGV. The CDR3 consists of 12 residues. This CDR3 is CASSSRVYEQYF. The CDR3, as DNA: TGTGCCAGCAGCTCCAGGGTCTACGAGCAGTACTTC. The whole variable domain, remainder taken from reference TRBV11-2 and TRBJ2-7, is EAGVAQSPRYKIIEKRQSVAFWCNPISGHATLYWYQQILGQGPKLLIQFQNNGVVDDSQLPKDRFSAERLKGVDSTLKIQPAKLEDSAVYLCASSSRVYEQYFGPGTRLTVT.

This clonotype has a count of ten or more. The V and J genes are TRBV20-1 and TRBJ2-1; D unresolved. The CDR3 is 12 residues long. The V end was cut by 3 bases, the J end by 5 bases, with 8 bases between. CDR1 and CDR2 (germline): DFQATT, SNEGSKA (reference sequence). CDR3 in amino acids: CSARLNHNEQFF. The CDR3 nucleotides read TGCAGTGCTAGGCTGAACCACAATGAGCAGTTCTTC.

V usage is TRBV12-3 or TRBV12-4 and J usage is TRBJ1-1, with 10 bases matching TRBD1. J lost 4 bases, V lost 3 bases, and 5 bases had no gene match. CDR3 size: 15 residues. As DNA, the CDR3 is TGTGCCAGCAGTTTGGGGACAGGGGTGCCCACTGAAGCTTTCTTT. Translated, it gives CASSLGTGVPTEAFF.

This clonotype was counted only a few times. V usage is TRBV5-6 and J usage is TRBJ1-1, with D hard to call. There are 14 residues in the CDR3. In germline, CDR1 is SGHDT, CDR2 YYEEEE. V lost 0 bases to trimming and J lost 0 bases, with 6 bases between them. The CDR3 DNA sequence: TGTGCCAGCAGCTTGGACGGCTTGAACACTGAAGCTTTCTTT. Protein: CASSLDGLNTEAFF. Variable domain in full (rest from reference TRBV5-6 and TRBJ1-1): DAGVTQSPTHLIKTRGQQVTLRCSPKSGHDTVSWYQQALGQGPQFIFQYYEEEERQRGNFPDRFSGHQFPNYSSELNVNALLLGDSALYLCASSLDGLNTEAFFGQGTRLTVV.

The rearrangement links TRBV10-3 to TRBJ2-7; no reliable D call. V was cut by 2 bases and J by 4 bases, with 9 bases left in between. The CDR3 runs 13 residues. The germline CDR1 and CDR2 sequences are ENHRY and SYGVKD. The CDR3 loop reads CAISEGVGYEQYF. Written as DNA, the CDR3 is TGTGCCATCAGTGAGGGTGTCGGATACGAGCAGTACTTC.

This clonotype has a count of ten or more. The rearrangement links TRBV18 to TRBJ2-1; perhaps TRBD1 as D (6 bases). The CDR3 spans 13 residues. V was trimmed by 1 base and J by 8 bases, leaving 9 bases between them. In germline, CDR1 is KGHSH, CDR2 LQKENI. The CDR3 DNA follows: TGTGCCAGCTCACCACAACAGGGTTATGAGCAGTTCTTC. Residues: CASSPQQGYEQFF.

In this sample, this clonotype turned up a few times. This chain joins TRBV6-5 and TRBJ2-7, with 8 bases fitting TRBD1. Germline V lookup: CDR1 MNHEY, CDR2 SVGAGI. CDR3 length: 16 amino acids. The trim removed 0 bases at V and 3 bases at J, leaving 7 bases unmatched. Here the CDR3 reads CASSYSDRAGSYEQYF. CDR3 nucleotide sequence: TGTGCCAGCAGTTACTCGGACAGGGCAGGGAGCTACGAGCAGTACTTC.

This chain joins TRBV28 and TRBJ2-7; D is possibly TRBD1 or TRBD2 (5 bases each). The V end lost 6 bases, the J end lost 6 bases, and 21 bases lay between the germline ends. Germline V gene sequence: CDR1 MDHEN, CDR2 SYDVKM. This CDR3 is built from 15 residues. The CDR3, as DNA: TGTGCCAGCAGGAAAGTCCGGGCCGGGGCCGGCGAGCAGTACTTC. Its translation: CASRKVRAGAGEQYF.

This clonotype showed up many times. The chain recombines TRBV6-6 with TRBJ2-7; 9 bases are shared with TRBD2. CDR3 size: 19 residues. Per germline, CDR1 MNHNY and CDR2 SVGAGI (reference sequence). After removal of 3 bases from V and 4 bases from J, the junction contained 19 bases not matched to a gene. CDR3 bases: TGTGCCAGCAGTTATCTGGGAACAACGGGACTAGCAATTACTTACGAGCAGTACTTC. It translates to CASSYLGTTGLAITYEQYF.

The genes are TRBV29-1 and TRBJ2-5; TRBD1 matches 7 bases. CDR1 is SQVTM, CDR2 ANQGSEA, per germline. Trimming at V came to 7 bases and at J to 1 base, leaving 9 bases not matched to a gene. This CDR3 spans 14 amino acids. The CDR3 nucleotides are TGCAGCGCGAACAGGGGAACGGGCCAAGAGACCCAGTACTTC. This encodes CSANRGTGQETQYF.

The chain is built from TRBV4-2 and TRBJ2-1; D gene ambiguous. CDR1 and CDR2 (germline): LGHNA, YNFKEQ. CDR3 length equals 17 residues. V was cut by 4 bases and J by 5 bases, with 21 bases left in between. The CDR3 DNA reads TGTGCCAGCAGCCTATTTGAACATAACAGCCTTAACAATGAGCAGTTCTTC. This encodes CASSLFEHNSLNNEQFF.

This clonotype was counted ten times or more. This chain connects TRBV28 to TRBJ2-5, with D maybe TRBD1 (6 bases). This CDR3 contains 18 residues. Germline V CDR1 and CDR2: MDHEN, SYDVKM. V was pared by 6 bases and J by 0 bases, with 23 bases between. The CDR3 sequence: CASSFSDSADQYQETQYF. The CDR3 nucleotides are TGTGCCAGCAGCTTCTCGGACAGCGCCGATCAATACCAAGAGACCCAGTACTTC.